The source of this T cell receptor beta chain is a study of blood T cell repertoires in COVID-19. Whole-study context: PBMCs, B-cell-depleted T cells, or T cells provided the cDNA or gDNA that made up the material.

Germline V gene lookup returns CDR1 SGHTA and CDR2 FQGNSA. The CDR3 is 15 residues long. The V segment lost 3 bases and the J segment 8 bases; nucleotides outside the gene matches: 12. Per the original methods: Reference gene primer amplification in the assay estimated nucleated cell counts. Sequenced by immunoSEQ multiplex PCR; TCRdb stores in-frame clones only, minus some. V and J calls plus clone size are reproduced from that table; the DNA served to infer D and trimming. The data show hundreds of thousands of clones, with 70% to 90% seen just once and about 1.2% held by the top ten. This sequence was found in a man between 40 and 49 years old with acute or convalescent COVID-19. This chain connects TRBV7-2 to TRBJ1-2; 7 nucleotides agree with TRBD1. The sequenced sample was peripheral blood. As DNA, the CDR3 is TGTGCCAGCAGCTTCAATCCAGGGGGTGGATGGGGCTACACCTTC. Translated, it gives CASSFNPGGGWGYTF.